This is a list of T cell receptor beta chains from one sample in a study of cytomegalovirus exposure and HLA in healthy donors. Sequencing was performed with immunoSEQ multiplex PCR; in TCRdb, only in-frame clones are kept and a portion is missing. The table records 70,000 to 95,000 clones, roughly 60% of them present only once. Sequencing used PBMCs. Receptors were obtained from a woman in her twenties or thirties in good health and CMV-seropositive. CDR3s include the opening cysteine and the closing phenylalanine or tryptophan. The D gene is left open where the match is weak. Rows may omit the clone size; those that give it use once, few, many or a size class.

NA	TRBV5-1	TRBD1	TRBJ2-7	CASSSDRGVGYEQYF	TGCGCCAGCAGCTCGGACAGGGGGGTCGGCTACGAGCAGTACTTC
NA	TRBV25-1	TRBD1	TRBJ1-2	CASSEPHRGNYGYTF	TGTGCCAGCAGTGAACCTCACAGGGGTAACTATGGCTACACCTTC
NA	TRBV9	TRBD1	TRBJ1-6	CASSVETGDNSPLHF	TGTGCCAGCAGCGTAGAGACAGGGGATAATTCACCCCTCCACTTT
NA	TRBV11-3	NA	TRBJ2-1	CASGRQYNEQFF	TGTGCCAGCGGGCGACAGTACAATGAGCAGTTCTTC
NA	TRBV6-1	NA	TRBJ1-5	CASSLTDGSNQPQHF	TGTGCCAGCAGCTTGACAGATGGGAGCAATCAGCCCCAGCATTTT
NA	TRBV10-3	NA	TRBJ1-6	CAIAGNYNSPLHF	TGTGCCATCGCAGGGAATTACAATTCACCCCTCCACTTT
NA	TRBV7-6	NA	TRBJ2-2	CASSLFEGSTGELFF	TGTGCCAGCAGCTTATTCGAGGGATCCACCGGGGAGCTGTTTTTT
NA	TRBV7-2	TRBD1	TRBJ1-2	CASSLVTGGYYGYTF	TGTGCCAGCAGCTTAGTGACAGGGGGGTACTATGGCTACACCTTC
once	TRBV27	TRBD2	TRBJ2-7	CASSSVLAGGPPNYEQYF	TGTGCCAGCAGTTCCGTTCTAGCGGGGGGGCCTCCTAACTACGAGCAGTACTTC
few	TRBV7-9	NA	TRBJ2-7	CASSHIDRIYEQYF	TGTGCCAGCAGCCATATCGACAGGATATACGAGCAGTACTTC
medium-sized	TRBV27	NA	TRBJ2-7	CASSLSAGPGEQYF	TGTGCCAGCAGTTTATCCGCTGGGCCGGGAGAGCAGTACTTC
few	TRBV5-1	TRBD2	TRBJ2-5	CASSLEAWLAGGQETQYF	TGCGCCAGCAGCTTGGAGGCCTGGCTAGCGGGGGGGCAAGAGACCCAGTACTTC
few	TRBV4-1	NA	TRBJ1-2	CASSQDRGRGPLYGYTF	TGCGCCAGCAGCCAAGATCGGGGGAGGGGTCCCCTCTATGGCTACACCTTC
NA	TRBV10-3	NA	TRBJ1-2	CAISGPNRGGDTTNYGYTF	TGTGCCATCAGTGGCCCCAATCGGGGGGGCGATACCACTAACTATGGCTACACCTTC
NA	TRBV30	NA	TRBJ2-3	CAWSSGDTQYF	TGTGCCTGGAGTTCAGGAGATACGCAGTATTTT
NA	TRBV7-9	NA	TRBJ1-2	CASSLSGVNNYGYPF	TGTGCCAGCAGCTTATCAGGGGTAAATAACTATGGCTACCCCTTC
NA	TRBV5-1	TRBD2	TRBJ2-3	CASSQTSGGGTDTQYF	TGCGCCAGCAGCCAGACTAGCGGGGGGGGCACAGATACGCAGTATTTT
NA	TRBV25-1	NA	TRBJ2-3	CASGLGGLTDTQYF	TGTGCCAGTGGGTTGGGGGGGCTGACAGATACGCAGTATTTT
NA	TRBV19	TRBD1	TRBJ2-3	CASSTWDRPSTDTQYF	TGTGCCAGTAGTACCTGGGACAGGCCTAGCACAGATACGCAGTATTTT
few	TRBV7-9	NA	TRBJ2-7	CASSFTTRGEQYF	TGTGCCAGCAGCTTCACAACCAGGGGAGAGCAGTACTTC
few	TRBV19	NA	TRBJ1-4	CASSIALNEKLFF	TGTGCCAGTAGTATAGCCCTGAATGAAAAACTGTTTTTT
NA	TRBV19	NA	TRBJ1-1	CASSQGGITEAFF	TGTGCCAGTAGTCAGGGCGGGATCACTGAAGCTTTCTTT
once	TRBV11-2	TRBD2	TRBJ2-7	CASTPLSGTAYEQYF	TGTGCCAGCACCCCCCTTAGCGGGACCGCCTACGAGCAGTACTTC
NA	TRBV2	TRBD1	TRBJ1-5	CASSDGQGRYQPQHF	TGTGCCAGCAGTGACGGACAGGGGAGGTATCAGCCCCAGCATTTT
NA	TRBV7-2	TRBD1	TRBJ1-1	CASSLQGGTEAFF	TGTGCCAGCAGCCTACAGGGGGGAACTGAAGCTTTCTTT
NA	TRBV7-6	NA	TRBJ2-3	CASSRTEISTDTQYF	TGTGCCAGCAGCCGAACAGAGATTAGCACAGATACGCAGTATTTT